This entry lists 18 T cell receptor beta chains sequenced from one sample in a study of CD8+ T cells in alopecia areata. Reverse transcribed after extraction, RNA yielded cDNA as the sequencing template. Some clones are missing from TCRdb's copy, which holds only in-frame ones; the method was immunoSEQ multiplex PCR. The sample gives 87,000 or so clones, 70% to 80% of which show up once; around 15% is in the top ten. Regarding treatment: oral pan-JAK inhibitor, 5-10 mg twice daily. Sequenced here: CD8+ T cells sorted from blood, sampled between weeks 43 and 45, from a patient treated with tofacitinib. These receptors originate from a human donor with alopecia areata.

V gene TRBV30 combines with J gene TRBJ2-1, with D possibly matching TRBD2 (5 bases). Germline V gene sequence: CDR1 GTSNPN, CDR2 SVGIG (reference sequence). The CDR3 contains 13 residues. Trimming stripped 2 bases from V and 3 bases from J, with 8 bases between. In DNA form, the CDR3 reads TGTGCCTGGAGTTACGGGGACTACAATGAGCAGTTCTTC. This encodes CAWSYGDYNEQFF. The whole variable domain, filled in from reference TRBV30 and TRBJ2-1, reads SQTIHQWPATLVQPVGSPLSLECTVEGTSNPNLYWYRQAAGRGLQLLFYSVGIGQISSEVPQNLSASRPQDRQFILSSKKLLLSDSGFYLCAWSYGDYNEQFFGPGTRLTVL.

The chain uses TRBV4-1 and TRBJ2-1; TRBD1 or TRBD2 may be the D gene (5 bases each). Germline V gene data show CDR1 as MGHRA and CDR2 as YSYEKL. The CDR3 consists of 14 residues. V was pared by 6 bases and J by 4 bases, with 13 bases between. The CDR3 here is CASRGDGGYNEQFF. In nucleotides, the CDR3 is TGCGCCAGCAGGGGGGACGGCGGGTACAATGAGCAGTTCTTC.

The chain is built from TRBV6-1 and TRBJ1-1; D is uncertain. The V end was cut by 8 bases, the J end by 1 base, with 17 bases between. Looked up from germline, CDR1 is MNHNS and CDR2 is SASEGT. The CDR3 contains 15 residues. CDR3 in DNA: TGTGCCAGCCAATTAACCACTCAAGGGAACACTGAAGCTTTCTTT. Translated, it gives CASQLTTQGNTEAFF.

The chain combines TRBV12-5 with TRBJ2-2, with D perhaps being TRBD1 or TRBD2 (5 bases each). The CDR3 sequence is 13 residues long. V was clipped by 6 bases and J by 6 bases, with 11 bases between them. The germline V gene encodes CDR1 LGHNT and CDR2 FRNRAP. The CDR3 DNA reads TGTGCTAGTGGCTGGGGGAGACCCGGGGAGCTGTTTTTT. Its translation is CASGWGRPGELFF.

V gene TRBV4-3 combines with J gene TRBJ2-7, with 7 bases fitting TRBD2. The trim removed 0 bases at V and 4 bases at J, leaving 6 bases unmatched. CDR3 length: 15 amino acids. Germline CDR1 is LGHNA and CDR2 is YSLEER. The CDR3 spells CASSQEAPGGYEQYF. CDR3 coding DNA: TGCGCCAGCAGCCAAGAAGCACCGGGGGGATACGAGCAGTACTTC.

The chain combines TRBV5-6 with TRBJ1-5; 7 positions agree with TRBD1. J gave up 3 bases and V 2 bases, and 5 bases lay outside the gene matches. Germline V CDR1 and CDR2: SGHDT, YYEEEE. The CDR3 has 15 amino acids. The CDR3 reads CASSFSTGSNQPQHF. The CDR3 DNA is TGTGCCAGCAGCTTCTCGACAGGGTCCAATCAGCCCCAGCATTTT.

The V gene is TRBV9, the J gene TRBJ2-5; D ambiguous. The V end was cut by 0 bases, the J end by 5 bases, with 14 bases between. This CDR3 region has 15 residues. The germline CDR1 and CDR2 sequences are SGDLS and YYNGEE. The CDR3 coding sequence is TGTGCCAGCAGCGTAGGGAACGGGCCCTACGAGACCCAGTACTTC. Translation gives CASSVGNGPYETQYF.

The V call is TRBV7-9, the J call TRBJ1-5; 7 nucleotides agree with TRBD1. J was trimmed by 15 bases and V by 1 base; bases with no gene match: 6. The length of the CDR3 is 12 residues. From germline, CDR1 is SEHNR and CDR2 FQNEAQ (reference sequence). CDR3 in amino acids: CASSLGTGHWHF. Written as DNA, the CDR3 is TGTGCCAGCAGCTTAGGGACAGGCCACTGGCATTTT.

The chain joins TRBV5-6 to TRBJ2-1; TRBD1 is a possible D gene (6 bases). The CDR3 loop spans 16 amino acids. The germline V and J ends were trimmed by 4 bases and 1 base, with 15 bases remaining between them. CDR1 and CDR2 (germline): SGHDT, YYEEEE. The CDR3 nucleotides read TGTGCCAGCAGCCTAACACAGGGCGAGTCCTACAATGAGCAGTTCTTC. It yields the protein CASSLTQGESYNEQFF.

This clone was seen once. The junction departs from germline at one end; a sequencing error may be responsible. The same CDR3 also results from other DNA sequences found in this sample. The J gene is TRBJ2-7, the V gene TRBV4-3; a weak D match, TRBD1 (5 bases). The CDR3 covers 14 residues. CDR1 is LGHNA, CDR2 YSLEER, per germline. DNA of the CDR3: TGCGCCAGCAGCCAAGATAGGGGATCCTATGAGCAGTACTTC. Protein: CASSQDRGSYEQYF.

The J gene is TRBJ2-3, the V gene TRBV5-1; 10 nucleotides match TRBD2. V was pared by 4 bases and J by 6 bases, with 11 bases of the junction left unmatched. Germline V gene lookup returns CDR1 SGHRS and CDR2 YFSETQ. There are 16 residues in the CDR3. DNA for the CDR3: TGCGCCAGCAGCGGTGGAATAGCGGGGGGCCTGGATACGCAGTATTTT. Its protein is CASSGGIAGGLDTQYF.

The chain combines TRBV30 with TRBJ2-5, with D uncertain. The CDR3 contains 14 residues. V lost 0 bases and J 1 base, leaving 9 bases between the germline ends. Germline-derived CDR1 and CDR2 are GTSNPN and SVGIG (reference sequence). The CDR3 DNA follows: TGTGCCTGGAGTGTATTGTCGTTCCAAGAGACCCAGTACTTC. Amino acids: CAWSVLSFQETQYF.

The genes are TRBV13 and TRBJ1-2, with 7 nucleotides matching TRBD1. CDR3 length equals 14 residues. Germline values: CDR1 PRHDT, CDR2 FYEKMQ (reference sequence). The V segment lost 0 bases and the J segment 6 bases; nucleotides outside the gene matches: 4. In DNA, the CDR3 is TGTGCCAGCAGCTTAGGAACAGGGACAGATGGCTACACCTTC. Translated: CASSLGTGTDGYTF.

The rearrangement joins TRBV5-6 to TRBJ2-7; TRBD1 might be the D (6 bases). CDR1 is SGHDT and CDR2 is YYEEEE in the germline V gene. V was shortened by 4 bases and J by 3 bases, with 14 bases between the two germline ends. The CDR3 is 14 residues long. CDR3 sequence: CASSLSQGRYEQYF. CDR3 nucleotide sequence: TGTGCCAGCAGCCTATCACAGGGCCGCTACGAGCAGTACTTC.

V and J are TRBV5-4 and TRBJ2-7; D gene ambiguous. V lost 4 bases and J 2 bases, leaving 13 bases between the germline ends. The CDR3 is 14 residues long. Germline CDR1 is SGHNT and CDR2 is YYREEE (reference sequence). DNA of the CDR3: TGTGCCAGCAGCATTACTGACGGAGCCTACGAGCAGTACTTC. Translated: CASSITDGAYEQYF.

The chain recombines TRBV19 with TRBJ1-5; the D gene is possibly TRBD1 (5 bases). V lost 3 bases and J 4 bases, leaving 7 bases between the germline ends. The CDR3 has 13 residues. Germline assignment: CDR1 LNHDA and CDR2 SQIVND (reference sequence). CDR3 in amino acids: CASSMSGNQPQHF. Here the CDR3 DNA reads TGTGCCAGTAGTATGTCAGGGAATCAGCCCCAGCATTTT.

The chain is built from TRBV5-6 and TRBJ1-2; D perhaps matches TRBD1 (5 bases). V was cut by 1 base and J by 5 bases, with 6 bases left in between. Germline CDR1 is SGHDT and CDR2 is YYEEEE. The CDR3 covers 12 residues. The CDR3 nucleotides read TGTGCCAGCAGCTTGCGGGGGTATGGCTACACCTTC. Amino acids: CASSLRGYGYTF.

The chain links TRBV30 to TRBJ1-3; no clear D. The CDR3 has 12 residues. Germline V gene sequence: CDR1 GTSNPN, CDR2 SVGIG (reference sequence). Trimming stripped 4 bases from V and 5 bases from J, with 9 bases between. The CDR3 loop is CAWNLQRNTIYF. The CDR3 region has the DNA TGTGCCTGGAACCTACAGAGAAACACCATATATTTT.